This T cell receptor beta chain came from a study of beta chain features in type 1 diabetes. Findings of the study overall: For Type 1 diabetes patients, all four CD4+ subsets carried TCRB CDR3s that were moderately but significantly shorter.

TCRB transcripts that were expressed got sequenced, as all of the isolated RNA had been reverse transcribed. Clones were sequenced by immunoSEQ multiplex PCR, and TCRdb holds only the in-frame ones, with some missing. The sample contains 150,000 to 190,000 clones, about 9.3% of which appear only once. As concerns this clone: Antigen specificity is unknown.

Germline values: CDR1 LNHNV, CDR2 YYDKDF (reference sequence). The V and J ends lost 1 base and 5 bases, in that order; junction bases with no gene match: 6. The CDR3 contains 15 residues. This receptor was obtained from a young man with type 1 diabetes. The sequenced sample consisted of central memory CD4+ T cells from blood. The V gene is TRBV15, the J gene TRBJ2-5, with 8 bases that match TRBD1. For the CDR3, the DNA is TGTGCCACCAGCAGAGGGGCAGGGGGCCATGAGACCCAGTACTTC. Protein: CATSRGAGGHETQYF.